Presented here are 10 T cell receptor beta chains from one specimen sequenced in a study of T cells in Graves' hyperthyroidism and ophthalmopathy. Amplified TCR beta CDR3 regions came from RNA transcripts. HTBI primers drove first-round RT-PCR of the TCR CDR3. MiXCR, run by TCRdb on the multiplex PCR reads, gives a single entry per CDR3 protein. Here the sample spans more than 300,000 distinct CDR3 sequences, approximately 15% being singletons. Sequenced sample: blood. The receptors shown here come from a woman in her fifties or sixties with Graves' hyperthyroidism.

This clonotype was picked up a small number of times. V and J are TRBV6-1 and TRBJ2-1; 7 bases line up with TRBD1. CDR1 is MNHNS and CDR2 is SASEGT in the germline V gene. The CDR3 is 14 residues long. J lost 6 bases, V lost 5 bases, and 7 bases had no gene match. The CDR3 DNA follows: TGTGCCAGCAGTCCCCAGAGACAGGGCAATGAGCAGTTCTTC. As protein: CASSPQRQGNEQFF.

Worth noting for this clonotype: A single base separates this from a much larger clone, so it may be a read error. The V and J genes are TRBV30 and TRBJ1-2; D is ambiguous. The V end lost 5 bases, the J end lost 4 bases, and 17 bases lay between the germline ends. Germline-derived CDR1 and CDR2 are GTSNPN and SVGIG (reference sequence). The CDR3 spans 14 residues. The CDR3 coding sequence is TGTGCCTGGGACCCGCCGGGGTACAGCTATGGCTACACCTTC. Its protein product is CAWDPPGYSYGYTF.

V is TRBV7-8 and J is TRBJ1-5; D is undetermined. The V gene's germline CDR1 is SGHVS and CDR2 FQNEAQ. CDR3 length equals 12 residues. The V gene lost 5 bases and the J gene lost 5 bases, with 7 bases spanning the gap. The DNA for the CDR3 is TGTGCCAGCAGCAGACCTGATCAGCCCCAGCATTTT. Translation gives CASSRPDQPQHF.

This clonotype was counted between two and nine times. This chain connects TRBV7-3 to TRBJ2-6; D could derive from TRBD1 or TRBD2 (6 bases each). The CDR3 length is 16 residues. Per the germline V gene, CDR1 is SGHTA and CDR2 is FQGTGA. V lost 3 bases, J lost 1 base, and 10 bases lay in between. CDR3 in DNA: TGTGCCAGCAGCTTCCGGAGGGGGTCTGGGGCCAACGTCCTGACTTTC. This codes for CASSFRRGSGANVLTF.

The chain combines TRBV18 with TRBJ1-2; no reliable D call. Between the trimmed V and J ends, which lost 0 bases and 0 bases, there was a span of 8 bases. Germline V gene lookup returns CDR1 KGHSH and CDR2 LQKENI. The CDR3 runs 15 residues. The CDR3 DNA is TGTGCCAGCTCACCACCGGAGGCAGCTAACTATGGCTACACCTTC. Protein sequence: CASSPPEAANYGYTF.

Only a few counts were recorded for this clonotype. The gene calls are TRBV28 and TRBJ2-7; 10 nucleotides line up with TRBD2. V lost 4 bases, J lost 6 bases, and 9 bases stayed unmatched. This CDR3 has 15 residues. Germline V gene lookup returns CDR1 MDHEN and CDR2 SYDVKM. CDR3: CASSSGASGGPEQYF. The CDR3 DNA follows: TGTGCCAGCAGTTCAGGGGCTAGCGGGGGACCCGAGCAGTACTTC.

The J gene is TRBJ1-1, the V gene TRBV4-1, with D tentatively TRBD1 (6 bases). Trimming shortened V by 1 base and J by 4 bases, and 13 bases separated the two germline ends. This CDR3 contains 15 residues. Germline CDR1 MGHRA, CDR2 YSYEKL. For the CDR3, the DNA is TGCGCCAGCAGCCAAGTACTCACAGGGACCACTGAAGCTTTCTTT. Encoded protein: CASSQVLTGTTEAFF.

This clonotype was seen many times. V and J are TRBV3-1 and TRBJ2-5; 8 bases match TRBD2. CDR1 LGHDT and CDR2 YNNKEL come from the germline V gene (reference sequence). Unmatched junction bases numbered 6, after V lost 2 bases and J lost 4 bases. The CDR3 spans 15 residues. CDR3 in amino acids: CASSQTGGGRETQYF. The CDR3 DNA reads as TGTGCCAGCAGCCAAACCGGCGGGGGGAGAGAGACCCAGTACTTC.

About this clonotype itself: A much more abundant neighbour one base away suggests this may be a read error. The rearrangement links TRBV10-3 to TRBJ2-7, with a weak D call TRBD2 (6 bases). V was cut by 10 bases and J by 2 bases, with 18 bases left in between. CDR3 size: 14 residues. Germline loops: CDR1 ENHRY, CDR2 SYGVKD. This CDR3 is CATRPGTRTYEQYF. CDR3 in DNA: TGTGCCACCCGACCCGGGACTCGGACCTACGAGCAGTACTTC.

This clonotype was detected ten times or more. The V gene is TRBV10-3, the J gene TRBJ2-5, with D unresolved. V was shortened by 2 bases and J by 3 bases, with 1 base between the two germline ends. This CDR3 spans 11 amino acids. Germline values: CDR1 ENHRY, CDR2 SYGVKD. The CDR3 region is CAISEEETQYF. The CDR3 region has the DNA TGTGCCATCAGTGAGGAAGAGACCCAGTACTTC.